The TCR beta chain under discussion was sequenced for a study of T cell changes during pregnancy in multiple sclerosis. Germline-derived CDR1 and CDR2 are LNHDA and SQIVND (reference sequence). The CDR3 is made up of 10 amino acids. The V and J ends lost 5 bases and 10 bases respectively, with 8 bases between them. The table came from immunoSEQ multiplex PCR; TCRdb's copy has only in-frame clones and leaves some out. The data hold 39,000 or so clones, with 90% to 95% observed a single time. The TCR was taken from a female donor with multiple sclerosis, enrolled in a pregnancy study. The rearrangement joins TRBV19 to TRBJ1-1; tentative D call: TRBD1 (5 bases). This sample comprised CD8+ T cells from peripheral blood mononuclear cells, obtained in the third trimester of pregnancy. The CDR3 region has the DNA TGTGCCAGTAGTGCGGGGGGAGCTTTCTTT. This codes for CASSAGGAFF.